These 27 T cell receptor beta chains were sequenced from one sample in a study of T cells after yellow fever vaccination (dated by TCRdb to 2018 to 2020). Library construction relied on 5' RACE. Sequencing instrument: Illumina HiSeq 2500. The public reads were reanalyzed by TCRdb: fastp trimming at Q25, MiXCR alignment, in-frame beta chains only. A single entry per CDR3 protein holds the most common genes and DNA from its merged rows. The sample table shows 400,000 or so distinct CDR3 sequences, and roughly 6.1% are seen once. The ten largest account for about 15% of the sample. The meaning of the sample's treatment or condition label: live attenuated yellow fever vaccine strain. Sequencing used PBMCs, obtained 5 days after the yellow fever booster vaccination. All receptors derive from a man aged 30 to 45 who received the YFV17D yellow fever vaccine.

V usage is TRBV21-1 and J usage is TRBJ1-2; the table assigns TRBD1, which was not confirmed against the DNA. TRBV21-1 is a pseudogene locus. CDR3 length: 16 residues. CDR3 in DNA: TGTGCCAGCAGCGCCAAGGCACAGGGGGGACAGGGTGGCTACACCTTC. This gives the protein CASSAKAQGGQGGYTF.

This clonotype was counted many times. The rearrangement joins TRBV7-8 to TRBJ2-1, with D tentatively TRBD2 (6 bases). V was trimmed by 5 bases and J by 3 bases, leaving 14 bases between them. This CDR3 has 15 amino acids. Germline V lookup: CDR1 SGHVS, CDR2 FQNEAQ. For the CDR3, the DNA is TGTGCCAGCAGCATTCGGGACTCAAACTACAATGAGCAGTTCTTC. Translated: CASSIRDSNYNEQFF.

This clonotype was picked up a small number of times. V is TRBV20-1 and J is TRBJ2-1; 7 nucleotides match TRBD2. Germline V gene lookup returns CDR1 DFQATT and CDR2 SNEGSKA (reference sequence). The CDR3 has 17 residues. V was clipped by 3 bases and J by 2 bases; unmatched bases: 13. The CDR3 DNA sequence: TGCAGTGCTAGGGCTCTCAGAGTGGGAGGGACCTACAATGAGCAGTTCTTC. Protein sequence: CSARALRVGGTYNEQFF.

The chain joins TRBV5-1 to TRBJ2-7; no definite D call. The V gene's germline CDR1 is SGHRS and CDR2 YFSETQ. This CDR3 is 14 amino acids long. V was shortened by 4 bases and J by 3 bases, with 14 bases between the two germline ends. The CDR3 DNA reads as TGCGCCAGCAGCCTCTCGGCCAGCAACTACGAGCAGTACTTC. Amino acids: CASSLSASNYEQYF. Full variable domain (missing parts from reference TRBV5-1 and TRBJ2-7): KAGVTQTPRYLIKTRGQQVTLSCSPISGHRSVSWYQQTPGQGLQFLFEYFSETQRNKGNFPGRFSGRQFSNSRSEMNVSTLELGDSALYLCASSLSASNYEQYFGPGTRLTVT.

This clonotype was seen ten or more times. The CDR3 nucleotides read TGTGCCACCACAACAACAGGCGGCGGAACCTACGAGCAGTACTTC. Amino acid sequence: CATTTTGGGTYEQYF. The gene calls are TRBV5-6 and TRBJ2-7; a weak D match, TRBD1 (5 bases). This CDR3 has 15 amino acids. V dropped 9 bases and J dropped 2 bases, with 21 bases sitting between them. The germline V gene has CDR1 SGHDT and CDR2 YYEEEE. Full variable domain (missing parts from reference TRBV5-6 and TRBJ2-7): DAGVTQSPTHLIKTRGQQVTLRCSPKSGHDTVSWYQQALGQGPQFIFQYYEEEERQRGNFPDRFSGHQFPNYSSELNVNALLLGDSALYLCATTTTGGGTYEQYFGPGTRLTVT.

The chain links TRBV5-4 to TRBJ2-3, with TRBD2 as a possible D gene (6 bases). CDR1 and CDR2 from the germline V gene are SGHNT and YYREEE (reference sequence). Trimming removed 1 base from V and 2 bases from J, with 20 bases in between. There are 18 residues in the CDR3. The CDR3 DNA reads TGTGCCAGCAGCTTGATTTGGATCGGCGGGGCCTACACAGATACGCAGTATTTT. It translates to CASSLIWIGGAYTDTQYF. Variable domain in full (rest from reference TRBV5-4 and TRBJ2-3): ETGVTQSPTHLIKTRGQQVTLRCSSQSGHNTVSWYQQALGQGPQFIFQYYREEENGRGNFPPRFSGLQFPNYSSELNVNALELDDSALYLCASSLIWIGGAYTDTQYFGPGTRLTVL.

The V call is TRBV5-1, the J call TRBJ2-5; D remains ambiguous. The V gene lost 0 bases and the J gene lost 0 bases, with 12 bases spanning the gap. The CDR3 has 16 residues. Germline V gives CDR1 SGHRS, CDR2 YFSETQ. The CDR3 protein is CASSLAQNRYQETQYF. In DNA form, the CDR3 reads TGCGCCAGCAGCTTGGCGCAGAATCGATACCAAGAGACCCAGTACTTC.

In this sample, this clonotype turned up many times. The V gene is TRBV6-5, the J gene TRBJ2-2; the D is unclear. V lost 4 bases to trimming and J lost 0 bases, with 9 bases between them. CDR1 is MNHEY and CDR2 is SVGAGI in the germline V gene. The CDR3 loop spans 15 amino acids. The CDR3 DNA is TGTGCCAGCAGTTTCCTGGCCCCGAACACCGGGGAGCTGTTTTTT. Translation: CASSFLAPNTGELFF.

The rearrangement links TRBV20-1 to TRBJ2-5; D gene ambiguous. From germline, CDR1 is DFQATT and CDR2 SNEGSKA (reference sequence). The length of the CDR3 is 13 residues. Trimming removed 7 bases at V and 2 bases at J, with 14 bases between. The DNA of the CDR3 is TGCAGTGAAGAAAGGTGGCGGCAAGAGACCCAGTACTTC. Residues: CSEERWRQETQYF.

The chain is built from TRBV7-8 and TRBJ2-7; 11 positions agree with TRBD1. The CDR3 length is 16 residues. In germline, CDR1 is SGHVS, CDR2 FQNEAQ. V lost 2 bases and J lost 0; bases outside the gene matches: 3. The CDR3 DNA reads as TGTGCCAGCAGCTTAATGGGACAGGGGGTCTCCTACGAGCAGTACTTC. Protein sequence: CASSLMGQGVSYEQYF.

This clonotype was seen many times. The V call is TRBV5-1, the J call TRBJ2-1; D could derive from TRBD1 or TRBD2 (5 bases each). The ends were cut back, 2 bases at V and 5 bases at J, with 17 bases in the middle. Germline CDR1 and CDR2: SGHRS and YFSETQ. CDR3 length: 16 residues. The CDR3 spells CASSLRAGTVDNEQFF. The CDR3 DNA follows: TGCGCCAGCAGCTTACGAGCCGGGACCGTAGACAATGAGCAGTTCTTC.

This clonotype was observed a few times. V and J are TRBV5-1 and TRBJ2-7; D unresolved. CDR3 size: 17 residues. The germline V and J ends were trimmed by 0 bases and 3 bases, with 19 bases remaining between them. Per the germline V gene, CDR1 is SGHRS and CDR2 is YFSETQ. The CDR3: CASSLEILSPYHYEQYF. Written as DNA, the CDR3 is TGCGCCAGCAGCTTGGAGATTCTGTCACCATACCACTACGAGCAGTACTTC.

This clonotype occurred many times. The CDR3 DNA is TGCGCCAGCAGCTCGGGAGCTACGAACACTGAAGCTTTCTTT. Amino acids: CASSSGATNTEAFF. The chain uses TRBV5-1 and TRBJ1-1; D unresolved. Germline CDR1 and CDR2: SGHRS and YFSETQ. CDR3 length: 14 residues. Trimming stripped 3 bases from V and 1 base from J, with 10 bases between.

This clonotype was seen only a few times. The J gene is TRBJ1-1, the V gene TRBV7-9, with D possibly matching TRBD1 (5 bases). Germline CDR1 is SEHNR and CDR2 is FQNEAQ (reference sequence). The CDR3 spans 15 residues. With 5 bases removed from V and 4 bases from J, the gap between germline ends came to 17 bases. Here the CDR3 DNA reads TGTGCCAGCAGCCCTAGGGTGGGCAGGGCCACTGAAGCTTTCTTT. This sequence encodes CASSPRVGRATEAFF.

In its sample, this clonotype was seen many times. The rearrangement uses TRBV7-3 and TRBJ2-7; D unclear. Germline CDR1 and CDR2: SGHTA and FQGTGA. The CDR3 runs 12 residues. V was clipped by 7 bases and J by 4 bases, with 11 bases between them. The CDR3 DNA sequence: TGTGCCAGCATGGTTCCGAAGTACGAGCAGTACTTC. This sequence encodes CASMVPKYEQYF.

The sample holds many counts of this clonotype. The chain carries TRBV27 and TRBJ2-7, with 7 bases lining up with TRBD2. Trimming took 3 bases from V and 4 from J; bases not matched to a gene: 3. Germline CDR1 and CDR2: MNHEY and SMNVEV (reference sequence). The length of the CDR3 is 13 residues. The CDR3: CASSLVGGYEQYF. CDR3 bases: TGTGCCAGCAGTTTGGTGGGGGGGTACGAGCAGTACTTC.

This clonotype was counted a few times. The chain has TRBV15 and TRBJ2-1, with 12 bases aligning to TRBD2. Germline-derived CDR1 and CDR2 are LNHNV and YYDKDF (reference sequence). V dropped 5 bases and J dropped 8; count of bases not matched to a gene: 10. The CDR3 runs to 16 residues. CDR3 nucleotide sequence: TGTGCCACCAGCGGGCGGGGGACTAGCGGGTCTCATGAGCAGTTCTTC. Amino acid sequence: CATSGRGTSGSHEQFF. Full variable domain (outside the CDR3, taken from reference TRBV15 and TRBJ2-1): DAMVIQNPRYQVTQFGKPVTLSCSQTLNHNVMYWYQQKSSQAPKLLFHYYDKDFNNEADTPDNFQSRRPNTSFCFLDIRSPGLGDTAMYLCATSGRGTSGSHEQFFGPGTRLTVL.

This clonotype was counted at least ten times. The chain recombines TRBV19 with TRBJ2-7, with D possibly matching TRBD1 (5 bases). CDR3 size: 13 residues. Germline V gene lookup returns CDR1 LNHDA and CDR2 SQIVND (reference sequence). V was trimmed by 6 bases and J by 4 bases, leaving 13 bases between them. The CDR3, as DNA: TGTGCCAGTAGCAAATTTTCAGGGTACGAGCAGTACTTC. Its protein is CASSKFSGYEQYF.

The rearrangement joins TRBV4-2 to TRBJ1-5; perhaps TRBD1 as D (5 bases). The CDR3 sequence is 16 residues long. Trimming removed 3 bases from V and 1 base from J, with 13 bases in between. In germline, CDR1 is LGHNA, CDR2 YNFKEQ. The CDR3 reads CASSQVRVRSNQPQHF. DNA for the CDR3: TGTGCCAGCAGCCAGGTCAGGGTTCGGAGCAATCAGCCCCAGCATTTT.

This clonotype has more than one count but fewer than ten. The chain links TRBV24-1 to TRBJ2-5; the match to TRBD2 covers 12 bases. The CDR3 runs to 16 residues. With 3 bases clipped from V and 4 bases from J, the junction kept 5 bases outside the gene matches. CDR1 and CDR2 from the germline V gene are KGHDR and SFDVKD. CDR3 sequence (DNA): TGTGCCACCAGTGATCCGACTAGCGGGAGCGGAGAGACCCAGTACTTC. This gives the protein CATSDPTSGSGETQYF.

This chain uses TRBV24-1 with TRBJ1-1; TRBD1 agrees at 7 bases. This CDR3 has 13 amino acids. The germline gives CDR1 KGHDR, CDR2 SFDVKD. After removal of 7 bases from V and 4 bases from J, the junction contained 5 bases not matched to a gene. For the CDR3, the DNA is TGTGCCACCAGCCGATCAGGGGGCACTGAAGCTTTCTTT. It specifies CATSRSGGTEAFF.

This clonotype was seen repeatedly, ten times or more. The chain uses TRBV28 and TRBJ1-1; D possibly corresponds to TRBD1 (5 bases). The CDR3 totals 15 residues. Germline V gives CDR1 MDHEN, CDR2 SYDVKM. Trimming left V 3 bases short and J 1 base short, with 12 bases between. CDR3 nucleotides: TGTGCCAGCAGTTTCTACAGGCGGTCGAACACTGAAGCTTTCTTT. Protein sequence: CASSFYRRSNTEAFF.

This clonotype was observed a few times. This chain joins TRBV12-3 or TRBV12-4 and TRBJ2-1; maybe TRBD2 (6 bases). The V end lost 5 bases, the J end lost 8 bases, and 13 bases lay between the germline ends. This CDR3 is 13 amino acids long. Here the CDR3 DNA reads TGTGCCAGCAGTGAGGCGGGGACTGATGAGCAGTTCTTC. It codes for CASSEAGTDEQFF.

This clonotype was recorded many times. This sequence joins TRBV12-3 or TRBV12-4 and TRBJ1-1; D unresolved. The V end was cut by 2 bases, the J end by 5 bases, with 6 bases between. The length of the CDR3 is 12 residues. The chain's CDR3 is CASSLMGTEAFF. In DNA, the CDR3 is TGTGCCAGCAGTTTAATGGGGACTGAAGCTTTCTTT.

Comments on this clonotype: This may come from a read error, since a much larger clone is one base off. The chain carries TRBV3-1 and TRBJ2-7; D remains unclear. Germline-derived CDR1 and CDR2 are LGHDT and YNNKEL (reference sequence). Trimming pared 1 base from V and 2 bases from J, leaving 3 bases between. This CDR3 is 12 amino acids long. The CDR3 DNA follows: TGTGCCAGCAGCCAAGGAGCCTACGAGCAGTACTTC. Translating gives CASSQGAYEQYF.

This clonotype occurred many times. The chain has TRBV4-1 and TRBJ2-7; TRBD2 aligns across 7 bases. Per germline, CDR1 MGHRA and CDR2 YSYEKL. Losses at the gene ends were 0 bases for V and 3 bases for J; bases not matched to a gene: 17. The CDR3 has 19 residues. Here the CDR3 DNA reads TGCGCCAGCAGCCAAGATATACGCGGGAGCCTAAGTAGGGGCTACGAGCAGTACTTC. This codes for CASSQDIRGSLSRGYEQYF.

This clonotype was picked up many times. This chain connects TRBV12-3 or TRBV12-4 to TRBJ2-7; 11 nucleotides align to TRBD1. This CDR3 has 14 residues. The V gene end was trimmed by 4 bases and the J gene end by 6 bases; junction bases not matched to a gene: 5. The CDR3 loop is CASSSSDRGREQYF. In DNA, the CDR3 is TGTGCCAGCAGTTCATCGGACAGGGGGCGCGAGCAGTACTTC.